The source of this T cell receptor (beta chain) is a study of blood T cell repertoires in COVID-19. Measured with immunoSEQ multiplex PCR; TCRdb has only the in-frame clones, and not every one. Among some 120,000 clones, 80% to 85% were seen once, and the ten largest hold 18%. Donors were grouped by their self-reported clinical history. Trimming stripped 2 bases from V and 9 bases from J, with 14 bases between. CDR3 size: 13 residues. Germline V gene data show CDR1 as SQVTM and CDR2 as ANQGSEA. The chain recombines TRBV29-1 with TRBJ2-1; possibly TRBD1 for D (6 bases). The source material was PBMCs or T cells enriched from blood (not recorded which). This TCR came from a man aged 25 to 45 who had recovered from COVID-19. The CDR3 protein is CSVERTAWGEQFF. CDR3 DNA: TGCAGCGTTGAAAGGACAGCGTGGGGTGAGCAGTTCTTC.